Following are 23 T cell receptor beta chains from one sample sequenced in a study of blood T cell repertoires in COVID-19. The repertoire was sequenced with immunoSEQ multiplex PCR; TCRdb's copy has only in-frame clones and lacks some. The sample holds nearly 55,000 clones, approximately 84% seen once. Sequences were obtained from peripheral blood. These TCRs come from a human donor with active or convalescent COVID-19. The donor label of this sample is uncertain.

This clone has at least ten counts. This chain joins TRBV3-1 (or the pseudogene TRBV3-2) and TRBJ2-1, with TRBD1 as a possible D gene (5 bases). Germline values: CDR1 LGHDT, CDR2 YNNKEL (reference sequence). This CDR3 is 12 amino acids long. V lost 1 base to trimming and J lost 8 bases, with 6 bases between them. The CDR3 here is CASSQAGYEQFF. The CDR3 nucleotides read TGTGCCAGCAGCCAAGCAGGGTATGAGCAGTTCTTC.

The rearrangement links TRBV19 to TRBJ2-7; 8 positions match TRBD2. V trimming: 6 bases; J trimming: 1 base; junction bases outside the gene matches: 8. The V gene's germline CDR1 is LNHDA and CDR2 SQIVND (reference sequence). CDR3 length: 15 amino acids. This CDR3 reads CASSGGSGGSYEQYF. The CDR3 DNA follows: TGTGCCAGTAGCGGGGGCTCGGGGGGGTCCTACGAGCAGTACTTC.

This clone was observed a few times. The CDR3 protein is CASSLDTSTDTQYF. CDR3 bases: TGCGCCAGCAGCTTGGATACTAGCACAGATACGCAGTATTTT. The V call is TRBV5-1, the J call TRBJ2-3; no reliable D call. The CDR3 contains 14 residues. Trimming took off 0 bases at V and 0 bases at J, with 5 bases between the two ends. Germline CDR1 reads SGHRS; CDR2 reads YFSETQ.

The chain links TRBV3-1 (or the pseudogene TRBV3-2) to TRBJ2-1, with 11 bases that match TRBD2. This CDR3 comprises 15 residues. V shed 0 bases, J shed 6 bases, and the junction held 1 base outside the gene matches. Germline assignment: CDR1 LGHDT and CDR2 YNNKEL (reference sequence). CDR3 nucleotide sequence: TGTGCCAGCAGCCAAGAACTAGCGGGAGCCAATGAGCAGTTCTTC. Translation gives CASSQELAGANEQFF.

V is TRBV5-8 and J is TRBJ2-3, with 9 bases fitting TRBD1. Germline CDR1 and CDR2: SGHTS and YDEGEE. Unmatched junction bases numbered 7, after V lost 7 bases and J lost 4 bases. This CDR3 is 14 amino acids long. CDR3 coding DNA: TGTGCCAGCGGACGGGACAGGGTGCCAGATACGCAGTATTTT. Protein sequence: CASGRDRVPDTQYF.

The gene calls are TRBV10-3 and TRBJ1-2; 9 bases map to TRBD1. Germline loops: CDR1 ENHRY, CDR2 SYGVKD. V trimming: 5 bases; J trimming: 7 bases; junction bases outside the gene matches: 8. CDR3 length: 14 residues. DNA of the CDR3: TGTGCCATCAGTTCGGACAGGGGAGTTGGTGGCTACACCTTC. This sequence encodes CAISSDRGVGGYTF.

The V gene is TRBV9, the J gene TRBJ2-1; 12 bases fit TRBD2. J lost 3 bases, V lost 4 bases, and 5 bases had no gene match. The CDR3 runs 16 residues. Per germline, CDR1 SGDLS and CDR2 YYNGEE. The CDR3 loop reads CASSPRLAGDYNEQFF. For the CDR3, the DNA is TGTGCCAGCAGCCCCCGACTAGCGGGGGACTACAATGAGCAGTTCTTC. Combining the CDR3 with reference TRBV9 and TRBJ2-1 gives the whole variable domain DSGVTQTPKHLITATGQRVTLRCSPRSGDLSVYWYQQSLDQGLQFLIQYYNGEERAKGNILERFSAQQFPDLHSELNLSSLELGDSALYFCASSPRLAGDYNEQFFGPGTRLTVL.

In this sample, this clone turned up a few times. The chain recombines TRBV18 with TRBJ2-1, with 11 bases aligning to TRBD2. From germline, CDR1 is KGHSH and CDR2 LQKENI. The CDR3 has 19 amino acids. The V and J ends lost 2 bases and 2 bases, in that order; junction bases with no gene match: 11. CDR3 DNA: TGTGCCAGCTCACCAAAGGTGACGCCGGGACTAGCGGCCTACAATGAGCAGTTCTTC. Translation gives CASSPKVTPGLAAYNEQFF.

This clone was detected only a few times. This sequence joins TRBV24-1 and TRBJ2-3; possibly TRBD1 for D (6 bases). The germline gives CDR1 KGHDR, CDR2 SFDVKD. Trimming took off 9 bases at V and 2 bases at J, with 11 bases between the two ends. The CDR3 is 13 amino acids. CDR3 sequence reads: CATRMGATDTQYF. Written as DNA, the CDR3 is TGTGCCACCCGCATGGGGGCCACAGATACGCAGTATTTT.

CDR3 DNA: TGTGCCAGCAGGAACAGAGTGAACACTGAAGCTTTCTTT. The encoded protein is CASRNRVNTEAFF. The chain joins TRBV28 to TRBJ1-1; D ambiguous. Germline V CDR1 and CDR2: MDHEN, SYDVKM. V was cut by 6 bases and J by 0 bases, with 8 bases left in between. The CDR3 runs 13 residues.

CDR3: CASSLDRNTEAFF. CDR3 sequence (DNA): TGTGCCAGCTCCCTCGACAGGAACACTGAAGCTTTCTTT. V is TRBV18 and J is TRBJ1-1, with TRBD1 as a possible D gene (5 bases). The V end lost 6 bases, the J end lost 1 base, and 9 bases lay between the germline ends. CDR1 and CDR2 (germline): KGHSH, LQKENI. This CDR3 spans 13 amino acids.

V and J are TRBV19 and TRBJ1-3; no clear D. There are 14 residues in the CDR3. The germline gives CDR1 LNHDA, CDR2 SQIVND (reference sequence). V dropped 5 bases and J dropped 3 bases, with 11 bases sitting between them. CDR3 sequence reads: CASSGRGDGNTIYF. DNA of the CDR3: TGTGCCAGTAGTGGACGGGGTGATGGAAACACCATATATTTT.

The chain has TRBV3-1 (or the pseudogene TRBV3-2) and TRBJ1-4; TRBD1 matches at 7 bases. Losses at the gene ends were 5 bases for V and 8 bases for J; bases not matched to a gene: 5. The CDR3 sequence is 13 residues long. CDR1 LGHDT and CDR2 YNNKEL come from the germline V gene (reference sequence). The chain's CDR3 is CASSRGQKEKLFF. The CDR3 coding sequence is TGTGCCAGCAGCAGGGGGCAGAAGGAAAAACTGTTTTTT.

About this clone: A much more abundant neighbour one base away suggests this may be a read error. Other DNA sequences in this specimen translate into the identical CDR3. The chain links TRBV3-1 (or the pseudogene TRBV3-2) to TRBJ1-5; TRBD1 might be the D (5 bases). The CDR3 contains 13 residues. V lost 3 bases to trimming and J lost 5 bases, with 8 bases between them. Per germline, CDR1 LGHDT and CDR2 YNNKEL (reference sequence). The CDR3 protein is CASSHQGYQPQHF. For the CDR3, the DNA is TGTGCCAGCAGCCACCAGGGATATCAGCCCCAGCATTTT.

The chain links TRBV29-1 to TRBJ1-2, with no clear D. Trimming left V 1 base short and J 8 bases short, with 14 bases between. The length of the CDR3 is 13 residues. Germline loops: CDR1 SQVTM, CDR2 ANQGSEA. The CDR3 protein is CSVEGWAGNGYTF. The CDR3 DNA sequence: TGCAGCGTTGAAGGGTGGGCAGGCAACGGCTACACCTTC.

The CDR3 is CASSALGLADYNEQFF. The CDR3 DNA reads as TGTGCCAGCAGCGCCCTGGGACTAGCGGATTACAATGAGCAGTTCTTC. V and J are TRBV9 and TRBJ2-1; 11 nucleotides line up with TRBD2. Trimming took 3 bases from V and 4 from J; bases not matched to a gene: 6. The germline V gene has CDR1 SGDLS and CDR2 YYNGEE. The CDR3 loop spans 16 amino acids.

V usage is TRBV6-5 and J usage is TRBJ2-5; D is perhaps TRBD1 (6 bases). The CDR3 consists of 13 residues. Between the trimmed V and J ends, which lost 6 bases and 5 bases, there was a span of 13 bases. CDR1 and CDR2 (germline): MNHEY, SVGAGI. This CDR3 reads CASRLQGLETQYF. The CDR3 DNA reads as TGTGCCAGCAGGTTACAGGGCTTGGAGACCCAGTACTTC.

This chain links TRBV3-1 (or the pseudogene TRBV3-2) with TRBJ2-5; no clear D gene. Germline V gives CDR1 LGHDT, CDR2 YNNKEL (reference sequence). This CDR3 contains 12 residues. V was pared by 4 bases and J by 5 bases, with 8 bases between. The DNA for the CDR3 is TGTGCCAGCAGCCCCACTCACGAGACCCAGTACTTC. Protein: CASSPTHETQYF.

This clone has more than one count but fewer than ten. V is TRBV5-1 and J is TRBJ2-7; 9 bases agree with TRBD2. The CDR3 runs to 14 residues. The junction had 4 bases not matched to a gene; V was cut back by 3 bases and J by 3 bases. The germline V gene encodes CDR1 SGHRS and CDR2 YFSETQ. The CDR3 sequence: CASSSGLARYEQYF. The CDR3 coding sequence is TGCGCCAGCAGCTCGGGACTAGCACGCTACGAGCAGTACTTC.

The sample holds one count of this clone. DNA for the CDR3: TGCGCCAGCAGCCAAGTGGGACAGGGCGACGAGCAGTACTTC. Translating gives CASSQVGQGDEQYF. J is TRBJ2-7 and V is TRBV4-3, with 9 positions matching TRBD1. Germline V gene data show CDR1 as LGHNA and CDR2 as YSLEER. There are 14 residues in the CDR3. V dropped 1 base and J dropped 5; count of bases not matched to a gene: 3.

The CDR3 DNA reads TGTGCCAGCACTACGCTAGCGGGGGGAGGAGAGACCCAGTACTTC. This sequence encodes CASTTLAGGGETQYF. The chain joins TRBV2 to TRBJ2-5, with 11 bases aligning to TRBD2. The CDR3 is 15 amino acids. The germline V gene has CDR1 SNHLY and CDR2 FYNNEI. J was trimmed by 4 bases and V by 7 bases; bases with no gene match: 8.

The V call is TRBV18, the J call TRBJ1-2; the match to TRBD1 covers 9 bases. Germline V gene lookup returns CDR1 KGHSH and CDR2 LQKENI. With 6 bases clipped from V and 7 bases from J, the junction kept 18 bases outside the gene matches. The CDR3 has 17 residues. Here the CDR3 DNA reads TGTGCCAGCTCTCTCGGGACAGGGAGGATTGGAGTATGTGGCTACACCTTC. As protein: CASSLGTGRIGVCGYTF.

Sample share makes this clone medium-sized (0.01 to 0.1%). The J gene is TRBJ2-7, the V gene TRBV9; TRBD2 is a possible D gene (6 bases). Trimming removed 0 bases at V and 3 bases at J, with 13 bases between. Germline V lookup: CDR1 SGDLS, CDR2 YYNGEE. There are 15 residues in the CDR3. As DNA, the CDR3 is TGTGCCAGCAGCGTAGCTTCTGGAGGGGTCTACGAGCAGTACTTC. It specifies CASSVASGGVYEQYF.